These T cell receptor beta chains were read from a single sample in a study of a mutant IDH1 vaccine in newly diagnosed glioma. Sequenced by immunoSEQ multiplex PCR; TCRdb stores in-frame clones only, minus some. The profile shows about 120,000 clones, around 77% of them singletons. Their antigens are not known. The source was PBMCs, collected from a glioma patient whose treatment included an IDH1 peptide vaccine. All receptors derive from a man aged 35-49 years with glioma. Both conserved end residues are part of each CDR3. A D gene is named only where the DNA matches it firmly. A clone size is listed for some rows: how often the clone was seen (once, few, many), or a class if it is expanded.

- TRBJ2-7 TRBV14 - TGTGCCAGCAGCCCCACTGGGGGACTCTACGAGCAGTACTTC CASSPTGGLYEQYF
- TRBJ2-7 TRBV5-1 - TGCGCCAGCAGCCTATGGGGGGACGGCTACGAGCAGTACTTC CASSLWGDGYEQYF
- TRBJ2-7 TRBV28 - TGTGCCAGCCGAGTAGACCCATACGAGCAGTACTTC CASRVDPYEQYF
- TRBJ2-7 TRBV28 - TGTGCCAGCAGAGCAGGGTCATACGAGCAGTACTTC CASRAGSYEQYF
TRBD1 TRBJ2-3 TRBV5-1 - TGCGCCAGCAGCTGGACAGGTAGCACAGATACGCAGTATTTT CASSWTGSTDTQYF
- TRBJ2-4 TRBV6-5 - TGTGCCAGCAGTCCCGGACAGTCCAAAAACATTCAGTACTTC CASSPGQSKNIQYF
- TRBJ1-3 TRBV29-1 - TGCAGCGTTGAATTTAGGGGGGGCTCCTCTGGAAACACCATATATTTT CSVEFRGGSSGNTIYF
- TRBJ2-4 TRBV5-6 many TGTGCCAGCAGCGGTCCTCCGTTTTCTATTCAGTACTTC CASSGPPFSIQYF
TRBD1 TRBJ2-3 TRBV9 - TGTGCCAGCAGTGCAGGGGGTAGTAGCACAGATACGCAGTATTTT CASSAGGSSTDTQYF
TRBD1 TRBJ2-5 TRBV4-2 - TGTGCCAGCAGCCAAAGGGGGCCCCAAGAGACCCAGTACTTC CASSQRGPQETQYF
- TRBJ2-3 TRBV7-2 once TGTGCCAGCAGCACCCGGGACTGGACAGGCATTTCAGATACGCAGTATTTT CASSTRDWTGISDTQYF
- TRBJ2-5 TRBV18 - TGTGCCAGCTCAAACCAAGAGACCCAGTACTTC CASSNQETQYF
- TRBJ1-1 TRBV19 - TGTGCCAGTAGTATACGGGCGTACACTGAAGCTTTCTTT CASSIRAYTEAFF
TRBD2 TRBJ2-7 TRBV13 once TGTGCCAGCAGCTTCGGGACTAGCGGGAGCCGTTCCTACGAGCAGTACTTC CASSFGTSGSRSYEQYF
- TRBJ2-2 TRBV4-3 - TGCGCCAGCAGCCAAGAGGCAATCCTGAACACCGGGGAGCTGTTTTTT CASSQEAILNTGELFF
- TRBJ2-7 TRBV6-6 - TGTGCCAGCAGAGCGTCGGGACTAGGGACAGGCGAGCAGTACTTC CASRASGLGTGEQYF
- TRBJ2-3 TRBV11-2 - TGTGCCAGCAGCCCACCGTTTTATGGCACAGATACGCAGTATTTT CASSPPFYGTDTQYF
TRBD2 TRBJ2-5 TRBV6-5 - TGTGCCAGCAGTTCCACTAGCGGGGGATCGAAGACCCAGTACTTC CASSSTSGGSKTQYF
- TRBJ2-5 TRBV10-2 - TGCGCCAGCAGTGAGCCCGAGGTTGGCTGGGAAGAGACCCAGTACTTC CASSEPEVGWEETQYF
- TRBJ2-3 TRBV6-1 - TGTGCCAGCACCGAACCAGGAGAAAGCACAGATACGCAGTATTTT CASTEPGESTDTQYF
- TRBJ2-1 TRBV10-3 few TGTGCCATCAGTGACGATGGGGCACCCTACAATGAGCAGTTCTTC CAISDDGAPYNEQFF
TRBD1 TRBJ2-5 TRBV7-9 once TGTGCCAGCAGCTTTTTCAGGGACAGGCAAGAGACCCAGTACTTC CASSFFRDRQETQYF
TRBD1 TRBJ2-7 TRBV5-4 - TGTGCCAGCAGCAGGAAAGACAGGGGGACGATACCTTACTCCTACGAGCAGTACTTC CASSRKDRGTIPYSYEQYF
TRBD2 TRBJ2-3 TRBV4-1 few TGCGCCAGCAGCCCGCAGCGGGGAAGTGATACGCAGTATTTT CASSPQRGSDTQYF
TRBD2 TRBJ2-7 TRBV19 - TGTGCCAGTAGTATAGAGTATACTAGCGGGGAACCCCCCTACGAGCAGTACTTC CASSIEYTSGEPPYEQYF
- TRBJ2-7 TRBV11-2 - TGTGCCAGCAGCTCCGTCAAGAGGGCCTACGAGCAGTACTTC CASSSVKRAYEQYF
TRBD2 TRBJ2-1 TRBV6-5 - TGTGCCAGCAAGGACCTAGCGGGTTACAATGAGCAGTTCTTC CASKDLAGYNEQFF
TRBD1 TRBJ1-4 TRBV5-6 - TGTGCCAGCAGTAGGACAGGGAACGAAAAACTGTTTTTT CASSRTGNEKLFF